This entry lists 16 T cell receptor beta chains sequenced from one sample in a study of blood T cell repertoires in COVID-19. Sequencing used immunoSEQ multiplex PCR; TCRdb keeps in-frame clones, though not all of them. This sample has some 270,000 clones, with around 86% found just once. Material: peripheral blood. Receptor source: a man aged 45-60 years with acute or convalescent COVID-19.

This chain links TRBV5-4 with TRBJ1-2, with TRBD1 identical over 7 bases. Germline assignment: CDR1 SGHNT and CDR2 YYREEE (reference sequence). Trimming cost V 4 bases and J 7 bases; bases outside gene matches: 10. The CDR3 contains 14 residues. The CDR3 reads CASSPNRGDGGYTF. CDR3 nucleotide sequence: TGTGCCAGCAGCCCGAACAGGGGAGATGGTGGCTACACCTTC.

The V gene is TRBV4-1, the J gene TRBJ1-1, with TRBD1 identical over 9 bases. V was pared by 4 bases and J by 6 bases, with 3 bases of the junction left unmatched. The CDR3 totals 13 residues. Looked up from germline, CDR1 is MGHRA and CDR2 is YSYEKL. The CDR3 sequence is CASSLRDRAEAFF. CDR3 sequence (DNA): TGCGCCAGCAGCCTTCGGGACAGGGCTGAAGCTTTCTTT.

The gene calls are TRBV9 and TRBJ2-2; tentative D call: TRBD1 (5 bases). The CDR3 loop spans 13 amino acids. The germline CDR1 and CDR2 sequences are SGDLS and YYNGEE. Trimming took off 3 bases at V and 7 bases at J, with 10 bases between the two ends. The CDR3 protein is CASSEGIGGELFF. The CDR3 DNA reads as TGTGCCAGCAGCGAGGGGATAGGCGGGGAGCTGTTTTTT.

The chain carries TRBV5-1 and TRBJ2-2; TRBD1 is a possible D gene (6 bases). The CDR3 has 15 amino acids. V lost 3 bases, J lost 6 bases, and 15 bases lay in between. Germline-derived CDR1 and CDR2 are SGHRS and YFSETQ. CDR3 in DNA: TGCGCCAGCAGCTCGAACAGGGCTGGTGCCGGGGAGCTGTTTTTT. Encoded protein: CASSSNRAGAGELFF.

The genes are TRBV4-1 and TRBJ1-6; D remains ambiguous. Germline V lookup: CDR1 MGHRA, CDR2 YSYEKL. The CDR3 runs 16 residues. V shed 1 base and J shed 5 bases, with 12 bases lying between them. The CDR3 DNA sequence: TGCGCCAGCAGCCAAGTGGAGTTCTCGGATAATTCACCCCTCCACTTT. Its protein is CASSQVEFSDNSPLHF.

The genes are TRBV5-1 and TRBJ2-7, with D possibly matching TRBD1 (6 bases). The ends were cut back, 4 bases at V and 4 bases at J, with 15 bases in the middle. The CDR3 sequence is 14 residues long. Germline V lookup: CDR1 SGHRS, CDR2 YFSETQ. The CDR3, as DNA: TGCGCCAGCAGCCTAGGACAGCGATGGTACGAGCAGTACTTC. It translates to CASSLGQRWYEQYF. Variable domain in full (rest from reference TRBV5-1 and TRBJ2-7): KAGVTQTPRYLIKTRGQQVTLSCSPISGHRSVSWYQQTPGQGLQFLFEYFSETQRNKGNFPGRFSGRQFSNSRSEMNVSTLELGDSALYLCASSLGQRWYEQYFGPGTRLTVT.

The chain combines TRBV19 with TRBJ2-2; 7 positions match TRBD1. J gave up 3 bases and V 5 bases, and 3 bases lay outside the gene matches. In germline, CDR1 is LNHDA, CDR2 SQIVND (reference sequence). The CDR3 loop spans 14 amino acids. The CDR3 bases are TGTGCCAGTAGTCCCGGGACAGACACCGGGGAGCTGTTTTTT. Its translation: CASSPGTDTGELFF.

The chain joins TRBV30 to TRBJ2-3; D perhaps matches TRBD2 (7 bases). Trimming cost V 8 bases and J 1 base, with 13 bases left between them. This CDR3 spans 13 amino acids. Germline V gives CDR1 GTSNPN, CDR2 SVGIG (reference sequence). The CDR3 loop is CARSGGRTDTQYF. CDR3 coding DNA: TGTGCCCGCTCGGGGGGCCGCACAGATACGCAGTATTTT.

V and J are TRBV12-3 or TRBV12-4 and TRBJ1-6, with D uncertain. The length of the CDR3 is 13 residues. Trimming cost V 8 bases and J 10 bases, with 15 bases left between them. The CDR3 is CASGLRVGSPLHF. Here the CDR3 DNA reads TGTGCCAGCGGACTTCGCGTGGGGTCACCCCTCCACTTT.

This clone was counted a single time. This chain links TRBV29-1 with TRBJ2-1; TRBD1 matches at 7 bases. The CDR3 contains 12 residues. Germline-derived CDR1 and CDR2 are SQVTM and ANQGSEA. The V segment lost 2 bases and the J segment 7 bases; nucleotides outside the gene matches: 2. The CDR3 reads CSVEHRGNEQFF. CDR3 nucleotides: TGCAGCGTTGAACACAGGGGTAATGAGCAGTTCTTC.

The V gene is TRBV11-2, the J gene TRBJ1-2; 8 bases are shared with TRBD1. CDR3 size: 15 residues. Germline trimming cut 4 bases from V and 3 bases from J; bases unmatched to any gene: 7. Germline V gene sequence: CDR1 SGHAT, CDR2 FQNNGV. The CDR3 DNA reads TGTGCCAGCAGCTCTCGTGAGACAGGGGACTATGGCTACACCTTC. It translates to CASSSRETGDYGYTF. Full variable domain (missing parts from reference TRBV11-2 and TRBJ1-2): EAGVAQSPRYKIIEKRQSVAFWCNPISGHATLYWYQQILGQGPKLLIQFQNNGVVDDSQLPKDRFSAERLKGVDSTLKIQPAKLEDSAVYLCASSSRETGDYGYTFGSGTRLTVV.

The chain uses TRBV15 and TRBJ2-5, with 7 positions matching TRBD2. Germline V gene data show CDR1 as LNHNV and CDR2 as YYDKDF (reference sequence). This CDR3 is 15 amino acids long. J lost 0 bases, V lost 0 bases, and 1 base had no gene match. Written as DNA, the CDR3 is TGTGCCACCAGCAGAGAGGGGGGGAACCAAGAGACCCAGTACTTC. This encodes CATSREGGNQETQYF.

The CDR3 DNA is TGTGCCAGCAGCGCCAGAACTAGCGGTATCACAGATACGCAGTATTTT. Translated, it gives CASSARTSGITDTQYF. The rearrangement links TRBV13 to TRBJ2-3, with 8 bases fitting TRBD2. The V segment lost 5 bases and the J segment 2 bases; nucleotides outside the gene matches: 9. The CDR3 is made up of 16 amino acids. Germline V gene sequence: CDR1 PRHDT, CDR2 FYEKMQ (reference sequence).

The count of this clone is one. The CDR3 is CASSPFRDRRLRGGNEQFF. CDR3 coding DNA: TGTGCCAGCAGCCCTTTTAGGGACAGGCGCCTCCGCGGGGGCAATGAGCAGTTCTTC. The chain links TRBV4-2 to TRBJ2-1, with D tentatively TRBD1 (8 bases). Per germline, CDR1 LGHNA and CDR2 YNFKEQ. V was trimmed by 4 bases and J by 6 bases, leaving 28 bases between them. The CDR3 totals 19 residues.

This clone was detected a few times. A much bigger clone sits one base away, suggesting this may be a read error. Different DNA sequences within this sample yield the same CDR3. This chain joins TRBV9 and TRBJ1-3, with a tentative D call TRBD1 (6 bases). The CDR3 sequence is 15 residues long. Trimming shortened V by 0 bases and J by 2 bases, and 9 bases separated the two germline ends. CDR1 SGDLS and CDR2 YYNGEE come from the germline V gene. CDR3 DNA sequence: TGTGCCAGCAGCGTAGCTTCAGGGGCTGGAAACACCATATATTTT. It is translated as CASSVASGAGNTIYF.

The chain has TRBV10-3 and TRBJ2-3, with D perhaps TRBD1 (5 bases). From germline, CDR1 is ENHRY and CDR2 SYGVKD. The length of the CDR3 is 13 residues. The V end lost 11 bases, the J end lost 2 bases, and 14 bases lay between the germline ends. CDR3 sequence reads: CAGRDPHTDTQYF. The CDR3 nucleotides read TGTGCCGGCAGGGATCCCCACACAGATACGCAGTATTTT.